This T cell receptor (beta chain) is from a study of blood T cells in healthy people across ages. This CDR3 contains 15 residues. Trimming removed 1 base at V and 8 bases at J, with 14 bases between. The V gene's germline CDR1 is SGHTA and CDR2 FQGNSA. Primers used in a second PCR of about 7 to 11 cycles were a sample-barcoded 5' primer and a J-beta primer mix. From the 5' RACE reads, TCRdb called clonotypes with MiXCR, one entry per CDR3 protein. The table records over 1.5 million distinct CDR3 sequences, around 48% of them present only once. Input material: blood. The receptor was isolated from a middle-aged woman in good health. The V call is TRBV7-2, the J call TRBJ1-4, with TRBD1 as a possible D gene (5 bases). CDR3 in DNA: TGTGCCAGCAGCTTAGTAGCGGGGCACAGGGAAAAACTGTTTTTT. It yields the protein CASSLVAGHREKLFF.